The clone carrying this T cell receptor (beta chain) showed up just a few times. This record belongs to a study of cytomegalovirus exposure and HLA in healthy donors. In the PCR, 60 Vbeta and 13 Jbeta primers were used. The data were produced by immunoSEQ multiplex PCR, yet TCRdb's version contains in-frame clones alone and is incomplete. Found here are about 130,000 clones, roughly 71% of them singletons; the top ten hold approximately 6%. The CDR3 sequence is 14 residues long. CDR1 is SGDLS, CDR2 YYNGEE, per germline. Trimming removed 3 bases at V and 8 bases at J, with 17 bases between. This sequence joins TRBV9 and TRBJ1-1, with TRBD1 as a possible D gene (5 bases). The sequence derives from a woman between 45 and 60 years old in good health and CMV-seropositive. The sequenced material came from PBMCs. The CDR3 nucleotides read TGTGCCAGCAGCGCCGCGCAGGGCATGAGAGAAGCTTTCTTT. This encodes CASSAAQGMREAFF.